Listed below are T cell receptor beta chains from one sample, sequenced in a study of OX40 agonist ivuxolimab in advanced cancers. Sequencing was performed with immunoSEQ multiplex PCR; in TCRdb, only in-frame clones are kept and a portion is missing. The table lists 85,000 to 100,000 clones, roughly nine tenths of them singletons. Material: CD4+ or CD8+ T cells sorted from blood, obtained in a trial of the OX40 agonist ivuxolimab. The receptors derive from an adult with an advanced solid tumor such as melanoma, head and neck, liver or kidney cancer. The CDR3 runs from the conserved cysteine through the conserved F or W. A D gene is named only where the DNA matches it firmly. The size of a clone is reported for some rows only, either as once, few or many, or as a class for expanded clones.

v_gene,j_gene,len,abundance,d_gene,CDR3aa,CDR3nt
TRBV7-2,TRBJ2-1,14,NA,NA,CASNPLRLMGEQFF,TGTGCCAGCAACCCATTGCGGTTGATGGGTGAGCAGTTCTTC
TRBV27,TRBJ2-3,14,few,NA,CASSSVRGTDTQYF,TGTGCCAGCAGCTCGGTAAGGGGTACAGATACGCAGTATTTT
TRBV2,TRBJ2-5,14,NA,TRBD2,CASSSLAGQETQYF,TGTGCCAGCAGTTCACTAGCGGGACAAGAGACCCAGTACTTC
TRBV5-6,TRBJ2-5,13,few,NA,CASSLTDGETQYF,TGTGCCAGCAGCCTGACAGACGGGGAGACCCAGTACTTC
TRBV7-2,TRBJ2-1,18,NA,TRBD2,CASSLRWREPHFYNEQFF,TGTGCCAGCAGCCTTCGATGGCGGGAGCCCCACTTTTACAATGAGCAGTTCTTC
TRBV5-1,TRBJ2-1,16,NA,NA,CASSLGDSRSYNEQFF,TGCGCCAGCAGCTTGGGCGACTCCCGCTCCTACAATGAGCAGTTCTTC
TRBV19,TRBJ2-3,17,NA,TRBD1,CASSISSGTGGGYTQYF,TGTGCCAGTAGTATAAGCTCCGGGACAGGGGGCGGGTATACGCAGTATTTT
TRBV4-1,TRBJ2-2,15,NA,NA,CASSQGSANTGELFF,TGCGCCAGCAGCCAAGGTTCGGCTAACACCGGGGAGCTGTTTTTT
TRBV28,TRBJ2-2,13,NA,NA,CASHNRLLGELFF,TGTGCCAGTCATAACAGGTTACTCGGGGAGCTGTTTTTT
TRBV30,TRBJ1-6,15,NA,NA,CAWSEEGSYNSPLHF,TGTGCCTGGAGTGAAGAGGGGTCCTATAATTCACCCCTCCACTTT
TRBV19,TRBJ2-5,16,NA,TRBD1,CASSSHPGTGEETQYF,TGTGCCAGTAGTTCTCACCCCGGGACAGGGGAAGAGACCCAGTACTTC
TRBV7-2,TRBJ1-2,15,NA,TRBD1,CASSLAMQGDYGYTF,TGTGCCAGCAGCTTAGCAATGCAGGGGGACTATGGCTACACCTTC
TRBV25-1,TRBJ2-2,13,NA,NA,CASTRGDTGELFF,TGTGCCAGCACAAGGGGCGACACCGGGGAGCTGTTTTTT
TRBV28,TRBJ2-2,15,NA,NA,CASSFSTGLAGELFF,TGTGCCAGCAGTTTCTCCACAGGGTTGGCCGGGGAGCTGTTTTTT
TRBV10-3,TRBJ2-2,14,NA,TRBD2,CAISVAGAPGELFF,TGTGCCATCAGTGTCGCGGGAGCCCCCGGGGAGCTGTTTTTT
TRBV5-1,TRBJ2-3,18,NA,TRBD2,CASSLGTSGIGITDTQYF,TGCGCCAGCAGCCTCGGGACTAGCGGGATAGGAATCACAGATACGCAGTATTTT
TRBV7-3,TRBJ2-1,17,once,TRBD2,CASSQTGTSGRVNEQFF,TGTGCCAGCAGCCAAACCGGGACTAGCGGTCGCGTCAATGAGCAGTTCTTC
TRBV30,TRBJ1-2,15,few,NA,CAWSVLRGPEYGYTF,TGTGCCTGGAGTGTTTTGCGGGGACCCGAATATGGCTACACCTTC
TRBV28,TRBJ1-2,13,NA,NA,CASRPGTAFGYTF,TGTGCCAGCAGACCAGGGACTGCCTTTGGCTACACCTTC
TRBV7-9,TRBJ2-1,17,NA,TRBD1,CASSLETGTGRYNEQFF,TGTGCCAGCAGCTTAGAAACTGGGACAGGGAGGTACAATGAGCAGTTCTTC
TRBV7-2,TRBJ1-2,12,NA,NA,CASSFGIGGYTF,TGTGCCAGCAGCTTCGGGATAGGTGGCTACACCTTC
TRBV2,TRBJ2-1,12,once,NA,CASSGEGNEQFF,TGTGCCAGCAGTGGTGAGGGGAATGAGCAGTTCTTC
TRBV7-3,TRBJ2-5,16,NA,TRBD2,CASSLGIAGGQETQYF,TGTGCCAGCAGCTTGGGGATAGCGGGAGGCCAAGAGACCCAGTACTTC
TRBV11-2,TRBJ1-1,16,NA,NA,CASSFTSYREGTEAFF,TGTGCCAGCAGCTTCACCTCCTACAGGGAGGGGACTGAAGCTTTCTTT
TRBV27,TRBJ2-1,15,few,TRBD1,CASRPGGGSYNEQFF,TGTGCCAGCAGGCCAGGGGGTGGCTCCTACAATGAGCAGTTCTTC
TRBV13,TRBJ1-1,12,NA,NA,CASSPRSTEAFF,TGTGCCAGCAGCCCCCGGAGCACTGAAGCTTTCTTT
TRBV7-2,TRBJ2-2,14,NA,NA,CASSLNFGDGELFF,TGTGCCAGCAGCTTAAATTTCGGGGACGGGGAGCTGTTTTTT
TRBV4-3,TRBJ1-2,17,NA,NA,CASSQDFGVNQPLGYTF,TGCGCCAGCAGCCAAGATTTTGGCGTCAACCAACCCCTAGGCTACACCTTC
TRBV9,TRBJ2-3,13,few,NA,CASSWGTTDTQYF,TGTGCCAGCAGCTGGGGGACCACAGATACGCAGTATTTT
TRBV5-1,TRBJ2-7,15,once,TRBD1,CASSLEGQRSYEQYF,TGCGCCAGCAGCTTGGAGGGACAGCGCTCCTACGAGCAGTACTTC
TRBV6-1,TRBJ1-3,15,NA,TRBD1,CASSKGQGGGNTIYF,TGTGCCAGCAGTAAAGGACAGGGCGGTGGAAACACCATATATTTT
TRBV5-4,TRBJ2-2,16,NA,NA,CASSWYAGPNTGELFF,TGTGCCAGCAGCTGGTATGCGGGACCTAACACCGGGGAGCTGTTTTTT
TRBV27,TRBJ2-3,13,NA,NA,CASSLGLSRSQYF,TGTGCCAGCAGTTTAGGTTTGTCCAGGTCGCAGTATTTT
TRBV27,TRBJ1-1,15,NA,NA,CASSFQRYSDTEAFF,TGTGCCAGCAGTTTCCAAAGATACAGCGACACTGAAGCTTTCTTT
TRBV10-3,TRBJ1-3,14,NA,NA,CAIRGQSSGNTIYF,TGTGCCATCAGAGGACAGAGCTCTGGAAACACCATATATTTT
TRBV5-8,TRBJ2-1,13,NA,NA,CASSATGSNEQFF,TGTGCCAGCAGCGCTACAGGGAGTAATGAGCAGTTCTTC
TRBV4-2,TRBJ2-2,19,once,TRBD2,CASSQGGLAGGTNTGELFF,TGTGCCAGCAGCCAAGGGGGGCTAGCGGGAGGGACGAACACCGGGGAGCTGTTTTTT
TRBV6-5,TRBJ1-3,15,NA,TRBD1,CASSLGTVSGNTIYF,TGTGCCAGCAGCCTCGGGACAGTCTCTGGAAACACCATATATTTT
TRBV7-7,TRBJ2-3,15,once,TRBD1,CASSPGTVNTDTQYF,TGTGCCAGCAGCCCCGGGACAGTAAACACAGATACGCAGTATTTT
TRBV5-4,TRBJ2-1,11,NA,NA,CASSLSNEQFF,TGTGCCAGCAGCTTATCCAATGAGCAGTTCTTC